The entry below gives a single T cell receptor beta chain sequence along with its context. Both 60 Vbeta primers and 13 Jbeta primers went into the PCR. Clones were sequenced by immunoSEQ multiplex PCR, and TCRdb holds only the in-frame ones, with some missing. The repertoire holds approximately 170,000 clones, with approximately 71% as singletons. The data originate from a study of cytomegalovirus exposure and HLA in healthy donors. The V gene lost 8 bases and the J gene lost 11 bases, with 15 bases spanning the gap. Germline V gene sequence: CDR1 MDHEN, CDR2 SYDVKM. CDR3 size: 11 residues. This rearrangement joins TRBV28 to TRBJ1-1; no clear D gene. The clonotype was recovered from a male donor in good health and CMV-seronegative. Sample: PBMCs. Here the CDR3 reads CASWRAAEAFF. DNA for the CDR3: TGTGCCAGCTGGAGGGCGGCAGAGGCTTTCTTT.